This passage covers 26 T cell receptor beta chains from one sample sequenced in a study of blood T cell repertoires in COVID-19. The data were produced by immunoSEQ multiplex PCR, yet TCRdb's version contains in-frame clones alone and is incomplete. Altogether 200,000 to 250,000 clones are present, around 86% being singletons, with the ten largest covering roughly an eighth. The sample comprised peripheral blood. The receptors originated from an elderly man with acute or convalescent COVID-19.

J is TRBJ2-3 and V is TRBV5-1; 8 bases align to TRBD1. This CDR3 contains 15 residues. V was pared by 3 bases and J by 0 bases, with 3 bases of the junction left unmatched. The germline V gene has CDR1 SGHRS and CDR2 YFSETQ. This CDR3 reads CASSWTGTSTDTQYF. For the CDR3, the DNA is TGCGCCAGCAGCTGGACAGGGACTAGCACAGATACGCAGTATTTT. Supplemented by reference TRBV5-1 and TRBJ2-3, the full variable domain reads KAGVTQTPRYLIKTRGQQVTLSCSPISGHRSVSWYQQTPGQGLQFLFEYFSETQRNKGNFPGRFSGRQFSNSRSEMNVSTLELGDSALYLCASSWTGTSTDTQYFGPGTRLTVL.

The rearrangement uses TRBV6-5 and TRBJ1-5; the D gene is possibly TRBD1 (6 bases). Germline CDR1 is MNHEY and CDR2 is SVGAGI. The V gene lost 6 bases and the J gene lost 6 bases, with 15 bases spanning the gap. The CDR3 spans 14 residues. The CDR3 protein is CASRGGRNGQPQHF. The CDR3 DNA reads as TGTGCCAGCAGGGGGGGGCGAAACGGTCAGCCCCAGCATTTT.

The chain is built from TRBV9 and TRBJ1-2, with D possibly TRBD1 on 5 matching bases. Per germline, CDR1 SGDLS and CDR2 YYNGEE. The V end was cut by 4 bases, the J end by 8 bases, with 30 bases between. This CDR3 has 18 residues. The CDR3 DNA follows: TGTGCCAGCAGCCCCCGCCATACGACAGCAAAATGTCGGAAAGGCTACACCTTC. Translated, it gives CASSPRHTTAKCRKGYTF.

The CDR3, as DNA: TGTGCCAGCAACCTCCTCGTGGCAGATGGCTACACCTTC. This encodes CASNLLVADGYTF. This chain connects TRBV12-3 or TRBV12-4 to TRBJ1-2; D unresolved. This CDR3 spans 13 amino acids. Trimming took off 7 bases at V and 6 bases at J, with 15 bases between the two ends.

The rearrangement links TRBV5-5 to TRBJ1-2; 8 nucleotides agree with TRBD1. The CDR3 has 13 amino acids. V shed 4 bases and J 8 bases; nucleotides not matched to a gene: 7. Germline values: CDR1 SGHKS, CDR2 YYEKEE (reference sequence). The CDR3 coding sequence is TGTGCCAGCAGCCTGGGAGACAGGGGCGGCTACACCTTC. It yields the protein CASSLGDRGGYTF.

The chain links TRBV7-2 to TRBJ2-3; D unclear. The CDR3 spans 15 residues. In germline, CDR1 is SGHTA, CDR2 FQGNSA. V dropped 1 base and J dropped 6 bases, with 14 bases sitting between them. This chain's CDR3 is CASSLGGLFRDTQYF. CDR3 DNA sequence: TGTGCCAGCAGCTTAGGAGGCCTCTTCCGGGATACGCAGTATTTT.

The chain links TRBV10-3 to TRBJ1-1; 9 bases are shared with TRBD1. The trim removed 10 bases at V and 4 bases at J, leaving 4 bases unmatched. This CDR3 has 12 amino acids. Germline CDR1 is ENHRY and CDR2 is SYGVKD. DNA of the CDR3: TGTGCCACAGTGACAGGGGGCACTGAAGCTTTCTTT. It specifies CATVTGGTEAFF.

This clone was counted only a few times. The chain couples TRBV21-1 to TRBJ2-5; TRBD2 was called by the table and not checked on the DNA. TRBV21-1 is given as a pseudogene. The length of the CDR3 is 15 residues. The CDR3 loop is CASPRLAGYQETQYF. DNA of the CDR3: TGTGCCAGCCCCAGATTAGCGGGTTACCAAGAGACCCAGTACTTC.

This clone came up once. This chain uses TRBV19 with TRBJ1-1; 11 bases line up with TRBD1. Per the germline V gene, CDR1 is LNHDA and CDR2 is SQIVND (reference sequence). Losses at the gene ends were 9 bases for V and 5 bases for J; bases not matched to a gene: 14. The CDR3 contains 16 residues. This chain's CDR3 is CASGTGGTLLRTEAFF. The CDR3 DNA reads TGTGCCAGCGGGACAGGGGGTACCCTCCTAAGGACTGAAGCTTTCTTT.

This clone was seen a single time. CDR3 sequence reads: CASRGDSFNTGELFF. The CDR3 DNA follows: TGCGCCAGCAGGGGGGACTCCTTTAACACCGGGGAGCTGTTTTTT. The chain combines TRBV5-1 with TRBJ2-2; D is perhaps TRBD2 (6 bases). V was trimmed by 5 bases and J by 2 bases, leaving 13 bases between them. The CDR3 covers 15 residues. Germline assignment: CDR1 SGHRS and CDR2 YFSETQ. Filled out from reference TRBV5-1 and TRBJ2-2, the complete variable domain reads KAGVTQTPRYLIKTRGQQVTLSCSPISGHRSVSWYQQTPGQGLQFLFEYFSETQRNKGNFPGRFSGRQFSNSRSEMNVSTLELGDSALYLCASRGDSFNTGELFFGEGSRLTVL.

This clone was picked up one time. The rearrangement joins TRBV24-1 to TRBJ2-2; TRBD1 agrees at 10 bases. This CDR3 is 19 amino acids long. J was trimmed by 4 bases and V by 7 bases; bases with no gene match: 17. Per the germline V gene, CDR1 is KGHDR and CDR2 is SFDVKD. The DNA of the CDR3 is TGTGCCACCAGGAGGGGCGGGACAGGGGCCCCGGACGGCACCGGGGAGCTGTTTTTT. Amino acid sequence: CATRRGGTGAPDGTGELFF.

This clone turned up a few times. The chain employs TRBV7-3 and TRBJ1-2, with 8 bases aligning to TRBD1. The J segment lost 1 base and the V segment lost 7 bases, leaving 5 bases of the junction unmatched. Germline loops: CDR1 SGHTA, CDR2 FQGTGA. This CDR3 has 14 amino acids. The CDR3 DNA follows: TGTGCCAGCACCTGGACAGGGATTAACTATGGCTACACCTTC. Its protein product is CASTWTGINYGYTF.

This clone appeared a few times. V and J are TRBV28 and TRBJ2-3; 12 nucleotides agree with TRBD2. The V gene end was trimmed by 4 bases and the J gene end by 0 bases; junction bases not matched to a gene: 5. The CDR3 loop spans 17 amino acids. Per the germline V gene, CDR1 is MDHEN and CDR2 is SYDVKM. The CDR3 DNA sequence: TGTGCCAGCAGTTCACCCGGGACTAGCGGGAGCACAGATACGCAGTATTTT. Residues: CASSSPGTSGSTDTQYF.

The V gene is TRBV6-5, the J gene TRBJ2-7; no clear D gene. This CDR3 has 14 residues. V was shortened by 0 bases and J by 0 bases, with 6 bases between the two germline ends. Germline CDR1 reads MNHEY; CDR2 reads SVGAGI. CDR3 region: CASSYSQASYEQYF. The CDR3 DNA sequence: TGTGCCAGCAGTTACTCCCAGGCCTCCTACGAGCAGTACTTC.

The chain combines TRBV18 with TRBJ2-1; the match to TRBD1 covers 7 bases. The V and J ends lost 7 bases and 6 bases, in that order; junction bases with no gene match: 9. The CDR3 sequence is 14 residues long. Germline V gene lookup returns CDR1 KGHSH and CDR2 LQKENI. Written as DNA, the CDR3 is TGTGCCAGCTTCCCGGGACAGCCTTTCAATGAGCAGTTCTTC. Protein sequence: CASFPGQPFNEQFF.

This clone was counted once. The rearrangement joins TRBV19 to TRBJ1-2; D is unclear. CDR1 and CDR2 from the germline V gene are LNHDA and SQIVND (reference sequence). The CDR3 loop spans 14 amino acids. V lost 1 base and J lost 2, with 8 bases in between. This CDR3 reads CASSIGAVNYGYTF. The CDR3, as DNA: TGTGCCAGTAGTATAGGGGCAGTCAACTATGGCTACACCTTC.

The genes are TRBV27 and TRBJ1-6, with D possibly TRBD1 on 5 matching bases. Germline assignment: CDR1 MNHEY and CDR2 SMNVEV (reference sequence). V lost 3 bases and J lost 16, with 16 bases in between. The CDR3 contains 13 residues. Here the CDR3 reads CASSLEGRRALHF. Written as DNA, the CDR3 is TGTGCCAGCAGTTTGGAGGGGCGCAGGGCTCTCCACTTT.

The rearrangement joins TRBV5-4 to TRBJ1-1; D is perhaps TRBD1 (5 bases). Germline assignment: CDR1 SGHNT and CDR2 YYREEE (reference sequence). The length of the CDR3 is 14 residues. V gave up 2 bases and J gave up 1 base, with 9 bases separating them. CDR3 bases: TGTGCCAGCAGCTTACGAGGACAGAACACTGAAGCTTTCTTT. Residues: CASSLRGQNTEAFF.

In DNA, the CDR3 is TGTGCCAGCAGCCAAGACGGAGCGGCCGGTGATGAGCAGTTCTTC. Translation gives CASSQDGAAGDEQFF. V usage is TRBV3-1 (or the pseudogene TRBV3-2) and J usage is TRBJ2-1, with D tentatively TRBD2 (5 bases). Germline-derived CDR1 and CDR2 are LGHDT and YNNKEL (reference sequence). Trimming pared 0 bases from V and 8 bases from J, leaving 14 bases between. The CDR3 runs to 15 residues.

The chain combines TRBV6-1 with TRBJ2-2, with D unclear. The CDR3 covers 15 residues. The germline V and J ends were trimmed by 2 bases and 1 base, with 8 bases remaining between them. Per the germline V gene, CDR1 is MNHNS and CDR2 is SASEGT. The CDR3 region is CASSEMVRNTGELFF. The DNA for the CDR3 is TGTGCCAGCAGTGAAATGGTCAGGAACACCGGGGAGCTGTTTTTT.

This clone occurred once. This chain uses TRBV5-1 with TRBJ1-5, with D perhaps matching TRBD1 (6 bases). The CDR3 has 14 amino acids. Germline lookup yields CDR1 SGHRS and CDR2 YFSETQ. V was cut by 0 bases and J by 6 bases, with 10 bases left in between. The CDR3 DNA is TGCGCCAGCAGCTTGGCAGGGGAGGGTCAGCCCCAGCATTTT. Translating it yields CASSLAGEGQPQHF.

The J gene is TRBJ1-3, the V gene TRBV19; perhaps TRBD1 as D (5 bases). Trimming shortened V by 6 bases and J by 1 base, and 10 bases separated the two germline ends. CDR1 is LNHDA and CDR2 is SQIVND in the germline V gene (reference sequence). This CDR3 comprises 14 residues. The CDR3 coding sequence is TGTGCCAGTAGCCAGGGTTCGTCTGGAAACACCATATATTTT. This codes for CASSQGSSGNTIYF.

This clone has at least ten counts. V gene TRBV5-1 combines with J gene TRBJ2-7; perhaps TRBD1 as D (8 bases). CDR3 length: 17 residues. CDR1 is SGHRS and CDR2 is YFSETQ in the germline V gene. The germline V and J ends were trimmed by 4 bases and 0 bases, with 20 bases remaining between them. The CDR3 here is CASSLAQGGSYSYEQYF. The CDR3 DNA is TGCGCCAGCAGCCTAGCACAGGGGGGGAGCTACTCCTACGAGCAGTACTTC.

The V call is TRBV25-1, the J call TRBJ2-6, with 8 bases that match TRBD1. Losses at the gene ends were 6 bases for V and 2 bases for J; bases not matched to a gene: 12. From germline, CDR1 is MGHDK and CDR2 SYGVNS. This CDR3 contains 18 residues. DNA of the CDR3: TGTGCCAGCAGCCGCGGTGACAGGGGCTTGACTGGGGCCAACGTCCTGACTTTC. Amino acid sequence: CASSRGDRGLTGANVLTF.

J is TRBJ2-3 and V is TRBV19; TRBD1 aligns across 10 bases. Looked up from germline, CDR1 is LNHDA and CDR2 is SQIVND (reference sequence). The CDR3 loop spans 16 amino acids. The V gene end was trimmed by 3 bases and the J gene end by 4 bases; junction bases not matched to a gene: 7. The CDR3 spells CASSIRGQGRSDTQYF. The CDR3 DNA follows: TGTGCCAGTAGTATCAGGGGACAGGGGAGGTCAGATACGCAGTATTTT.

The chain uses TRBV4-3 and TRBJ1-2, with D perhaps matching TRBD1 (6 bases). This CDR3 region has 16 residues. Germline values: CDR1 LGHNA, CDR2 YSLEER. Trimming removed 2 bases from V and 8 bases from J, with 21 bases in between. CDR3 in DNA: TGCGCCAGCAGCCAAACCCTAAGCGGACAGTCATGGGGCTACACCTTC. The encoded protein is CASSQTLSGQSWGYTF.